These 18 T cell receptor beta chains came from one sample sequenced in a study of cytotoxic CD8 clonotypes in ibrutinib-treated CLL. The table came from immunoSEQ multiplex PCR; TCRdb's copy has only in-frame clones and leaves some out. The sample has about 70,000 clones, around nine tenths seen once. The material was PBMCs, obtained after 12 months of ibrutinib treatment. Receptors were obtained from a human donor with chronic lymphocytic leukemia.

The CDR3 DNA reads as TGTGCCAGCAGCTTGGCAGGGGGGAGCGGGAGGGCGCCCTACGAGCAGTACTTC. Translation: CASSLAGGSGRAPYEQYF. The chain carries TRBV5-5 and TRBJ2-7; 10 bases are shared with TRBD2. The CDR3 runs 18 residues. Germline CDR1 reads SGHKS; CDR2 reads YYEKEE (reference sequence). The ends lost 0 bases at V and 2 bases at J; junction bases unmatched: 11.

As for this clone: The junction departs from the called germline gene at one end, perhaps through a read error. The rearrangement uses TRBV5-1 and TRBJ1-2; unclear D gene. Germline V lookup: CDR1 SGHRS, CDR2 YFSETQ. CDR3 size: 11 residues. The CDR3: CASSLGSGYTF. CDR3 coding DNA: TGTGCCAGCAGCTTGGGAAGTGGCTACACCTTC.

The chain combines TRBV11-2 with TRBJ1-1; D gene ambiguous. Trimming pared 5 bases from V and 1 base from J, leaving 8 bases between. Germline values: CDR1 SGHAT, CDR2 FQNNGV. The CDR3 loop spans 13 amino acids. The CDR3 DNA reads TGTGCCAGCAGCAAACAACAGAACACTGAAGCTTTCTTT. It encodes CASSKQQNTEAFF.

The genes are TRBV28 and TRBJ1-4; the D gene is possibly TRBD1 (6 bases). Trimming took off 4 bases at V and 7 bases at J, with 19 bases between the two ends. Germline values: CDR1 MDHEN, CDR2 SYDVKM. The CDR3 is 16 residues long. CDR3 amino acids: CASSYWGTKGGEKLFF. CDR3 in DNA: TGTGCCAGCAGTTACTGGGGGACAAAAGGGGGTGAAAAACTGTTTTTT.

Comments on this clone: The germline gene is not matched at one end of the junction; a read error may be the cause. This rearrangement joins TRBV7-7 to TRBJ1-1; no firm D call. Germline V lookup: CDR1 SSHAT, CDR2 FNYEAQ (reference sequence). The CDR3 spans 17 residues. For the CDR3, the DNA is TGTGCTAGCAGCCCATACTTTACGCGAGAAAAGAACACTGAAGCTTTCTTT. Translation: CASSPYFTREKNTEAFF.

The genes are TRBV11-3 and TRBJ2-2, with D possibly being TRBD1 or TRBD2 (5 bases each). The V end was cut by 7 bases, the J end by 7 bases, with 19 bases between. The CDR3 has 15 residues. The V gene's germline CDR1 is SGHNT and CDR2 YENEEA. CDR3 DNA: TGTGCCAGCACCGGGGCTAGACCTATTATCGGGGAGCTGTTTTTT. Translation: CASTGARPIIGELFF.

The chain links TRBV5-4 to TRBJ1-1, with a weak D call TRBD1 (5 bases). Looked up from germline, CDR1 is SGHNT and CDR2 is YYREEE (reference sequence). With 2 bases removed from V and 2 bases from J, the gap between germline ends came to 16 bases. The CDR3 length is 16 residues. The CDR3 here is CASSFPDGGFNTEAFF. CDR3 sequence (DNA): TGTGCCAGCAGCTTTCCCGACGGGGGTTTTAACACTGAAGCTTTCTTT.

V and J are TRBV5-1 and TRBJ2-1, with 10 bases identical to TRBD2. CDR1 is SGHRS and CDR2 is YFSETQ in the germline V gene. This CDR3 is 15 amino acids long. Unmatched junction bases numbered 6, after V lost 4 bases and J lost 5 bases. The CDR3 DNA reads as TGCGCCAGCAGCAATCTAGCGGGAGACCACAATGAGCAGTTCTTC. Its translation: CASSNLAGDHNEQFF.

V usage is TRBV29-1 and J usage is TRBJ1-1, with no clear D. Germline V gene data show CDR1 as SQVTM and CDR2 as ANQGSEA. This CDR3 has 11 residues. V lost 4 bases, J lost 2 bases, and 5 bases lay in between. The CDR3 here is CSVGSNTEAFF. The CDR3, as DNA: TGCAGCGTTGGCTCCAACACTGAAGCTTTCTTT.

The V gene is TRBV2, the J gene TRBJ2-7, with D unclear. Germline V gene sequence: CDR1 SNHLY, CDR2 FYNNEI. Between the trimmed V and J ends, which lost 3 bases and 1 base, there was a span of 7 bases. The CDR3 has 13 amino acids. This CDR3 reads CASSDPISYEQYF. The CDR3, as DNA: TGTGCCAGCAGTGATCCGATATCCTACGAGCAGTACTTC.

The chain is built from TRBV7-2 and TRBJ2-7, with D maybe TRBD2 (5 bases). The V and J ends lost 5 bases and 3 bases respectively, with 14 bases between them. Per germline, CDR1 SGHTA and CDR2 FQGNSA. The CDR3 loop spans 14 amino acids. In DNA form, the CDR3 reads TGTGCCAGCAGCCCTCGGACTCATAACTACGAGCAGTACTTC. Protein: CASSPRTHNYEQYF.

The chain links TRBV5-1 to TRBJ2-3, with 7 bases fitting TRBD1. The J segment lost 5 bases and the V segment lost 3 bases, leaving 9 bases of the junction unmatched. This CDR3 is 15 amino acids long. Looked up from germline, CDR1 is SGHRS and CDR2 is YFSETQ. CDR3 nucleotides: TGCGCCAGCAGCTCGGACAGGAACAGGTTAGATACGCAGTATTTT. This encodes CASSSDRNRLDTQYF.

The chain has TRBV5-1 and TRBJ1-4; weak D call: TRBD1 (6 bases). Trimming left V 4 bases short and J 8 bases short, with 21 bases between. CDR1 and CDR2 (germline): SGHRS, YFSETQ. This CDR3 has 16 amino acids. The CDR3 DNA reads TGCGCCAGCAGCAAACAGGACAGTACAGGTTTCGAAAAACTGTTTTTT. It translates to CASSKQDSTGFEKLFF.

This sequence joins TRBV30 and TRBJ1-1; 8 bases fit TRBD1. CDR3 length: 12 residues. Germline loops: CDR1 GTSNPN, CDR2 SVGIG (reference sequence). V gave up 8 bases and J gave up 0 bases; unmatched junction bases: 2. Here the CDR3 DNA reads TGTGCCCGGGACAGGATGAACACTGAAGCTTTCTTT. Its translation is CARDRMNTEAFF.

The V call is TRBV4-1, the J call TRBJ2-3; D unclear. The V gene's germline CDR1 is MGHRA and CDR2 YSYEKL. With 4 bases removed from V and 2 bases from J, the gap between germline ends came to 13 bases. This CDR3 contains 15 residues. The CDR3 bases are TGCGCCAGCAGCCCGAACGCAAAGTTCACAGATACGCAGTATTTT. Translation: CASSPNAKFTDTQYF.

The CDR3 sequence is CASSPTGGSTDTQYF. CDR3 DNA: TGTGCCAGCAGCCCCACAGGCGGGAGCACAGATACGCAGTATTTT. J is TRBJ2-3 and V is TRBV5-6, with D possibly being TRBD1 or TRBD2 (5 bases each). The germline V gene has CDR1 SGHDT and CDR2 YYEEEE. With 4 bases removed from V and 0 bases from J, the gap between germline ends came to 12 bases. CDR3 size: 15 residues.

The chain has TRBV4-3 and TRBJ2-7; perhaps TRBD2 as D (5 bases). This CDR3 has 16 amino acids. From germline, CDR1 is LGHNA and CDR2 YSLEER. V lost 4 bases and J 6 bases, leaving 22 bases between the germline ends. For the CDR3, the DNA is TGCGCCAGCAGCCCGCAAGGATTAGACCGCGGAGGCGAGCAGTACTTC. Residues: CASSPQGLDRGGEQYF.

The chain uses TRBV6-5 and TRBJ2-7, with TRBD2 identical over 9 bases. CDR1 is MNHEY, CDR2 SVGAGI, per germline. The CDR3 sequence is 15 residues long. V shed 2 bases and J 1 base; nucleotides not matched to a gene: 3. CDR3 sequence: CASSYERGDSYEQYF. CDR3 nucleotide sequence: TGTGCCAGCAGTTACGAGCGGGGGGATTCCTACGAGCAGTACTTC.